A selection of T cell receptor beta chains follows, all from one sample in a study of blood T cells in healthy people across ages. A single record per CDR3 protein comes from TCRdb applying MiXCR to the 5' RACE reads. The data contain around 800,000 distinct CDR3 sequences, under 30% of them singletons. These same data were also listed under a study on T cells of mothers and their children.

Sequencing input: blood. The receptors here all came from a boy between 10 and 17 years old in good health. The CDR3 runs from the conserved cysteine through the conserved F or W. D genes are given only for firm matches. Clone size, where shown, is once, few, many, or a class for clones that have expanded.

d_gene | j_gene | abundance | v_gene | CDR3nt | CDR3aa
NA | TRBJ2-7 | many | TRBV27 | TGTGCCAGCAGATCCCGGGGCTTGGGCTACGAGCAGTACTTC | CASRSRGLGYEQYF
NA | TRBJ1-2 | few | TRBV19 | TGTGCCAGTAGAGGGAGGGATGGCTACACCTTC | CASRGRDGYTF
NA | TRBJ2-2 | many | TRBV6-5 | TGTGCCAGCAGTTCCCCCGGGGAGCTGTTTTTT | CASSSPGELFF
TRBD1 | TRBJ1-2 | NA | TRBV20-1 | TGCAGTGCCAATCCACAGGGGTATGGCTACACCTTC | CSANPQGYGYTF
NA | TRBJ2-5 | NA | TRBV6-6 | TGTGCCAGCAGTGTCCGGGGGAGCGGTCAAGAGACCCAGTACTTC | CASSVRGSGQETQYF
TRBD2 | TRBJ2-1 | NA | TRBV20-1 | TGCAGTGCTAGAAATCTAGCGGGGGCTGGGAATGAGCAGTTCTTC | CSARNLAGAGNEQFF
NA | TRBJ2-7 | few | TRBV6-1 | TGTGCCAGCAACTTTAGACAGGGAGGGGGTCTCTCCTACGAGCAGTACTTC | CASNFRQGGGLSYEQYF
NA | TRBJ2-1 | few | TRBV6-1 | TGTGCCAGTAGTGAAGCGGGGGACAGCCTCTACAATGAGCAGTTCTTC | CASSEAGDSLYNEQFF
NA | TRBJ1-1 | few | TRBV11-1 | TGTGCCAGCAGCTTCCATTGGACACTGAACACTGAAGCTTTCTTT | CASSFHWTLNTEAFF
NA | TRBJ2-7 | NA | TRBV29-1 | TGCAGCGCCCGACGGGAAAGGAACGAGCAGTACTTC | CSARRERNEQYF
NA | TRBJ2-1 | NA | TRBV18 | TGTGCCAGCTCACCAACGCACGGGGCGGAGACGTATTACAATGAGCAGTTCTTC | CASSPTHGAETYYNEQFF
NA | TRBJ1-4 | NA | TRBV6-6 | TGTGCCAGCAGCCCGGAGGGTCCGCAGGAAAAACTGTTTTTT | CASSPEGPQEKLFF
NA | TRBJ2-7 | NA | TRBV5-1 | TGCGCCAGCAGCCCTAAGAGGGACGGGATGACCTACGAGCAGTACTTC | CASSPKRDGMTYEQYF
NA | TRBJ1-5 | NA | TRBV21-1 | TGTGCCAGCAGCAAAGTAGAAAGGGGAGGTCAGCCCCAGCATTTT | CASSKVERGGQPQHF
NA | TRBJ2-7 | few | TRBV20-1 | TGCAGTGCTAGAGATGGGACGGTAAGCTCCTACGAGCAGTACTTC | CSARDGTVSSYEQYF
NA | TRBJ2-1 | few | TRBV5-1 | TGCGCCAGCAGCTTCCTGGGACCAAGCTCCTACAATGAGCAGTTCTTC | CASSFLGPSSYNEQFF
NA | TRBJ2-6 | NA | TRBV6-1 | TGTGCCAGCAGTGAATACGCAGGGCAAATCTCTGGGGCCAACGTCCTGACTTTC | CASSEYAGQISGANVLTF
NA | TRBJ1-2 | NA | TRBV7-9 | TGTGCCAGCAGCTCGGTGGGGGCAGGAGACTTCTGGGGCTACACCTTC | CASSSVGAGDFWGYTF
TRBD1 | TRBJ2-3 | few | TRBV18 | TGTGCCAGCTCACTGGGGACAGGGCTTAACACAGATACGCAGTATTTT | CASSLGTGLNTDTQYF
NA | TRBJ2-3 | few | TRBV10-2 | TGCGCCGCCGAGATGGGAGCGGGTCACACAGATACGCAGTATTTT | CAAEMGAGHTDTQYF
NA | TRBJ2-1 | few | TRBV28 | TGTGCCAGCAACCGAGAGGGAGAGCAGTTCTTC | CASNREGEQFF
NA | TRBJ1-3 | few | TRBV12-3/TRBV12-4 | TGTGCCAGCAGTCGCAGGGCTGGAAACACCATATATTTT | CASSRRAGNTIYF
NA | TRBJ2-1 | NA | TRBV20-1 | TGCAGTGCTAGAGGGACTAACCACAATGAGCAGTTCTTC | CSARGTNHNEQFF
NA | TRBJ2-5 | many | TRBV28 | TGTGCCAGCAGTGCCCCAGGGAGAGACCAAGAGACCCAGTACTTC | CASSAPGRDQETQYF
TRBD1 | TRBJ2-5 | few | TRBV7-3 | TGTGCCAGCGCGTCGGGACAGGGGAATCAAGAGACCCAGTACTTC | CASASGQGNQETQYF
NA | TRBJ1-4 | NA | TRBV5-1 | TGCGCCAGCAGCTTGTCTGGGACGATTGAAAAACTGTTTTTT | CASSLSGTIEKLFF
TRBD1 | TRBJ2-1 | NA | TRBV7-9 | TGTGCCAGCAGCACTCCGGACAGGGGGCTAAGTGAGCAGTTCTTC | CASSTPDRGLSEQFF
NA | TRBJ2-5 | NA | TRBV7-2 | TGTGCCAGCAGCTTAGTTGTTAAAGAGACCCAGTACTTC | CASSLVVKETQYF
NA | TRBJ2-7 | few | TRBV29-1 | TGCAGCGTTGTCGGCATGGTCTACGAGCAGTACTTC | CSVVGMVYEQYF
NA | TRBJ1-1 | NA | TRBV20-1 | TGCAGTGCTCTAGACAGTTTGAACACTGAAGCTTTCTTT | CSALDSLNTEAFF
TRBD1 | TRBJ2-1 | NA | TRBV9 | TGTGCCAGCAGCGTAGCCACAGGGGCCTACAATGAGCAGTTCTTC | CASSVATGAYNEQFF
NA | TRBJ1-6 | NA | TRBV7-2 | TGTGCCAGCAGCCTCGAGGGATTACTCTTCTATAATTCACCCCTCCACTTT | CASSLEGLLFYNSPLHF
NA | TRBJ2-1 | NA | TRBV13 | TGTGCCAGCAGCTTAGACGCGCGGAATGAACAGTTCTTC | CASSLDARNEQFF
NA | TRBJ1-1 | NA | TRBV7-9 | TGTGCCAGCAGCCCAATCCTGAACACTGAAGCTTTCTTT | CASSPILNTEAFF
NA | TRBJ2-1 | few | TRBV7-9 | TGTGCCAGCAGCCCCAAGACTAGTCGAGGAAATGAGCAGTTCTTC | CASSPKTSRGNEQFF
TRBD2 | TRBJ2-3 | many | TRBV28 | TGTGCCAGCAGTTCGGATTTTGGGCTAGCGGATACAGATACGCAGTATTTT | CASSSDFGLADTDTQYF
NA | TRBJ1-5 | NA | TRBV14 | TGTGCCAGCAGCCAATCCGGGACTGGGAATCAGCCCCAGCATTTT | CASSQSGTGNQPQHF
TRBD1 | TRBJ2-5 | NA | TRBV7-9 | TGTGCCGGTTTGTCGACAGGGGGCACGGAGACCCAGTACTTC | CAGLSTGGTETQYF
NA | TRBJ2-1 | NA | TRBV29-1 | TGCAGCGTTGAAGAGTACCGCGAGTCCGAGCAGTTCTTC | CSVEEYRESEQFF
NA | TRBJ2-5 | NA | TRBV3-1 | TGTGCCAGCAGCCTACTCGGGACTCGGCAAGAGACCCAGTACTTC | CASSLLGTRQETQYF
TRBD1 | TRBJ1-3 | NA | TRBV19 | TGTGCCAGTATTCTACGAAGGGGGCTGGAAAACACCATATATTTT | CASILRRGLENTIYF
NA | TRBJ1-5 | few | TRBV28 | TGTGCCAGCAGCTACCCTAGAGGGAATGATCAGCCCCAGCATTTT | CASSYPRGNDQPQHF
NA | TRBJ1-3 | few | TRBV7-2 | TGTGCCAGCAGCCCGCGGAGGGGAAACACCATATATTTT | CASSPRRGNTIYF
NA | TRBJ2-5 | NA | TRBV20-1 | TGCAGTGCTAGCGGGGCCCGTGGCCAAGAGACCCAGTACTTC | CSASGARGQETQYF
TRBD2 | TRBJ2-3 | NA | TRBV5-1 | TGCGCCAGCAGCTTGGATCGAGCGGGGCTGGATACGCAGTATTTT | CASSLDRAGLDTQYF
NA | TRBJ2-7 | few | TRBV2 | TGTGCCAGCACCATCCTCCGGGCAAACTACGAGCAGTACTTC | CASTILRANYEQYF
NA | TRBJ1-2 | few | TRBV5-1 | TGCGCCAGCAGCCCCGGGCGGCTTGACTATGGCTACACCTTC | CASSPGRLDYGYTF
NA | TRBJ2-4 | NA | TRBV4-1 | TGCGCCAGCAGCCAAGACCCCCCGGGGGTCCAAAACATTCAGTACTTC | CASSQDPPGVQNIQYF
NA | TRBJ1-1 | NA | TRBV6-1 | TGTGCCAGCAGCCTGGCGATGGGGGCCTCCATCGAAGCTTTCTTT | CASSLAMGASIEAFF
NA | TRBJ2-3 | NA | TRBV12-2 | TGTGCAAGTCGCTTATCACAACTAGCGGAGAGAACTAGCACAGATACGCAGTATTTT | CASRLSQLAERTSTDTQYF
TRBD1 | TRBJ2-3 | few | TRBV5-1 | TGCGCCAGCAGCTTGGCCAGGGACAGGGGCTGGAAGGATACGCAGTATTTT | CASSLARDRGWKDTQYF
TRBD1 | TRBJ1-4 | NA | TRBV7-9 | TGTGCCAGCAGCTTTGGGGGACAGTACACAAACTTT | CASSFGGQYTNF
NA | TRBJ2-7 | NA | TRBV30 | TGTGCCTGGAGTACGGGTTACGAGCAGTACTTC | CAWSTGYEQYF